This T cell receptor (beta chain) comes out of a study of OX40 agonist ivuxolimab in advanced cancers. This clone was recorded once. Some clones are missing from TCRdb's copy, which holds only in-frame ones; the method was immunoSEQ multiplex PCR. The sample has about 50,000 clones, about 90% seen once. V was clipped by 3 bases and J by 8 bases; unmatched bases: 6. Germline loops: CDR1 MNHEY, CDR2 SMNVEV (reference sequence). The CDR3 runs to 14 residues. People who had autoimmune disease history or systemic immunosuppression were excluded. The starting material was CD4+ or CD8+ T cells sorted from blood, obtained in a trial of the OX40 agonist ivuxolimab. The clonotype was recovered from an adult with an advanced solid tumor such as melanoma, head and neck, liver or kidney cancer. This chain joins TRBV27 and TRBJ1-2, with TRBD1 matching 10 bases. This CDR3 is CASSLGQGSGGYTF. The CDR3 nucleotides are TGTGCCAGCAGTTTGGGACAGGGGTCCGGAGGCTACACCTTC.